These 17 T cell receptor beta chains originate from one sample sequenced in a study of sequential checkpoint blockade in melanoma. Treatment reported: randomized to nivolumab then ipilimumab (arm A) or the reverse (arm B). The data were produced by immunoSEQ multiplex PCR, yet TCRdb's version contains in-frame clones alone and is incomplete. The sample lists roughly 12,000 clones; roughly two thirds were seen once. The specimen comprised CD8+ T cells sorted from blood (inferred from file names), sampled from a patient given nivolumab and ipilimumab in sequence. The receptor source for this set is a human donor with melanoma.

J is TRBJ1-1 and V is TRBV5-5; D unresolved. V lost 0 bases to trimming and J lost 4 bases, with 10 bases between them. This CDR3 has 14 amino acids. The germline gives CDR1 SGHKS, CDR2 YYEKEE (reference sequence). The CDR3 region is CASSLVGTPTEAFF. Here the CDR3 DNA reads TGTGCCAGCAGCTTGGTGGGCACACCCACTGAAGCTTTCTTT.

The chain is built from TRBV19 and TRBJ2-7; weak D call: TRBD2 (6 bases). The CDR3 sequence is 13 residues long. Germline CDR1 is LNHDA and CDR2 is SQIVND (reference sequence). The germline V and J ends were trimmed by 6 bases and 0 bases, with 9 bases remaining between them. CDR3 residues: CASREGASYEQYF. CDR3 nucleotide sequence: TGTGCCAGTAGGGAGGGAGCCTCCTACGAGCAGTACTTC.

The chain employs TRBV4-3 and TRBJ2-1; TRBD1 aligns across 8 bases. Trimming took 4 bases from V and 9 from J; bases not matched to a gene: 17. CDR3 length: 17 residues. Germline CDR1 LGHNA, CDR2 YSLEER. The CDR3, as DNA: TGCGCCAGCAGCCTAAGCCAGACAGGGGTCCGTAGTCGTGAGCAGTTCTTC. Protein product: CASSLSQTGVRSREQFF.

The V and J genes are TRBV5-5 and TRBJ1-5; D is unclear. Trimming took 3 bases from V and 1 from J, leaving 11 bases between them. The CDR3 length is 15 residues. Germline V gene data show CDR1 as SGHKS and CDR2 as YYEKEE (reference sequence). CDR3 residues: CASSSRGLSNQPQHF. The CDR3 DNA sequence: TGTGCCAGCAGCTCGCGGGGATTGAGCAATCAGCCCCAGCATTTT.

The gene calls are TRBV9 and TRBJ1-3, with a possible D match to TRBD1 (5 bases). Per the germline V gene, CDR1 is SGDLS and CDR2 is YYNGEE. V lost 0 bases and J 0 bases, leaving 7 bases between the germline ends. The CDR3 runs to 15 residues. Written as DNA, the CDR3 is TGTGCCAGCAGCGTAGGAGACAGCTCTGGAAACACCATATATTTT. Translation gives CASSVGDSSGNTIYF.

J is TRBJ2-1 and V is TRBV9; 8 nucleotides agree with TRBD1. Trimming removed 0 bases from V and 3 bases from J; junction bases left unmatched: 5. Germline values: CDR1 SGDLS, CDR2 YYNGEE. There are 16 residues in the CDR3. The CDR3 coding sequence is TGTGCCAGCAGCGTAGATAACAGGGGGGTCTACAATGAGCAGTTCTTC. Translation gives CASSVDNRGVYNEQFF.

This clone is a singleton in its sample. This rearrangement joins TRBV27 to TRBJ2-3, with TRBD1 as a possible D gene (5 bases). Germline V gene sequence: CDR1 MNHEY, CDR2 SMNVEV (reference sequence). The CDR3 has 16 residues. Trimming shortened V by 2 bases and J by 4 bases, and 16 bases separated the two germline ends. For the CDR3, the DNA is TGTGCCAGCAGTTTAGCACCACACTTACAGGCAGATACGCAGTATTTT. Translating it yields CASSLAPHLQADTQYF.

This clone was found a few times. This chain links TRBV7-9 with TRBJ2-5, with D possibly being TRBD2 (6 bases). The CDR3 extends over 15 amino acids. V was pared by 5 bases and J by 5 bases, with 18 bases between. The germline V gene has CDR1 SEHNR and CDR2 FQNEAQ (reference sequence). The CDR3 sequence: CASSPMAASAETQYF. The CDR3, as DNA: TGTGCCAGCAGCCCTATGGCCGCTAGCGCGGAGACCCAGTACTTC.

V and J are TRBV7-2 and TRBJ2-6; 7 bases agree with TRBD1. V shed 8 bases and J 0 bases; nucleotides not matched to a gene: 4. Germline CDR1 reads SGHTA; CDR2 reads FQGNSA. The CDR3 contains 15 residues. CDR3 region: CASRDSLSGANVLTF. CDR3 DNA: TGTGCCAGCCGGGACAGCCTCTCTGGGGCCAACGTCCTGACTTTC.

The rearrangement joins TRBV28 to TRBJ2-1, with 10 nucleotides matching TRBD2. Germline assignment: CDR1 MDHEN and CDR2 SYDVKM. The CDR3 is 16 residues long. Trimming took 1 base from V and 4 from J; bases not matched to a gene: 4. The CDR3 sequence is CASSLFLAGVYNEQFF. The CDR3, as DNA: TGTGCCAGCAGTTTATTCCTAGCGGGAGTGTACAATGAGCAGTTCTTC.

The CDR3 is CASSKGAGLAAGYEQYF. In DNA form, the CDR3 reads TGTGCCAGCAGTAAGGGGGCGGGACTAGCGGCAGGGTACGAGCAGTACTTC. The rearrangement links TRBV28 to TRBJ2-7; 11 bases match TRBD2. V dropped 5 bases and J dropped 4; count of bases not matched to a gene: 13. The CDR3 length is 17 residues. Germline V gives CDR1 MDHEN, CDR2 SYDVKM.

By sample fraction, this clone is medium-sized. The chain recombines TRBV7-2 with TRBJ2-1; D is unclear. The CDR3 consists of 12 residues. CDR1 and CDR2 from the germline V gene are SGHTA and FQGNSA. Trimming removed 4 bases at V and 8 bases at J, with 9 bases between. The CDR3 loop reads CASSYRAHEQFF. Written as DNA, the CDR3 is TGTGCCAGCAGCTACCGCGCCCATGAGCAGTTCTTC.

J is TRBJ1-3 and V is TRBV6-5; D is uncertain. CDR1 MNHEY and CDR2 SVGAGI come from the germline V gene. This CDR3 has 14 residues. Trimming removed 0 bases from V and 0 bases from J, with 3 bases in between. The CDR3 DNA reads as TGTGCCAGCAGTTACTCGAGCTCTGGAAACACCATATATTTT. This translates into CASSYSSSGNTIYF.

A few counts support this clone. This chain connects TRBV7-3 to TRBJ2-7; 10 nucleotides match TRBD2. V lost 5 bases and J lost 3; bases outside the gene matches: 7. The CDR3 extends over 15 amino acids. Germline lookup yields CDR1 SGHTA and CDR2 FQGTGA. This chain's CDR3 is CASSARTSGYYEQYF. CDR3 bases: TGTGCCAGCAGCGCTAGGACTAGCGGATACTACGAGCAGTACTTC.

The chain uses TRBV2 and TRBJ1-6; D remains unclear. Germline values: CDR1 SNHLY, CDR2 FYNNEI. Trimming pared 3 bases from V and 0 bases from J, leaving 6 bases between. The length of the CDR3 is 15 residues. The CDR3 region has the DNA TGTGCCAGCAGTGATCTGAGCTCCTATAATTCACCCCTCCACTTT. This translates into CASSDLSSYNSPLHF.

This sequence joins TRBV15 and TRBJ2-5; D is possibly TRBD1 (5 bases). V was clipped by 0 bases and J by 1 base, with 6 bases between them. The CDR3 length is 14 residues. Germline V gene sequence: CDR1 LNHNV, CDR2 YYDKDF (reference sequence). This chain's CDR3 is CATSRDQGQETQYF. As DNA, the CDR3 is TGTGCCACCAGCAGAGACCAGGGCCAAGAGACCCAGTACTTC.

The chain is built from TRBV7-9 and TRBJ1-6; D possibly corresponds to TRBD1 (5 bases). Between the trimmed V and J ends, which lost 0 bases and 9 bases, there was a span of 9 bases. Germline CDR1 SEHNR, CDR2 FQNEAQ (reference sequence). CDR3 length equals 14 residues. The chain's CDR3 is CASSLAGGTSPLHF. The CDR3 nucleotides are TGTGCCAGCAGCTTAGCAGGCGGGACTTCACCCCTCCACTTT.